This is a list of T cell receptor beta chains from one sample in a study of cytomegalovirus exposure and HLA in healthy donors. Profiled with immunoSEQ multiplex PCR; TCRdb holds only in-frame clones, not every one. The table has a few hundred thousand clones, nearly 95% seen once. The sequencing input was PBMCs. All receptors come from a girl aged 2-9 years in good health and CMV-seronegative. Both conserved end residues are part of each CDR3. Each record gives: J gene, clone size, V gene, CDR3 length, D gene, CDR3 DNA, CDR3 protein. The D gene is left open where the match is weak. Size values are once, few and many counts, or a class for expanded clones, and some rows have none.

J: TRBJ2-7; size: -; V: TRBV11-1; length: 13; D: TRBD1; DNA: TGTGCCAGCAGCCCGACAGGGATCTACGAGCAGTACTTC; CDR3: CASSPTGIYEQYF
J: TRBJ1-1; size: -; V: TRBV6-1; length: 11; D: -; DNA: TGTGCCAGCCGTCGGAACACTGAAGCTTTCTTT; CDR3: CASRRNTEAFF
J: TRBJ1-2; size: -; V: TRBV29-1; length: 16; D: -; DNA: TGCAGCGTTGAAGCCCGGAGGAGGGAGGGGGTCTATGGCTACACCTTC; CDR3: CSVEARRREGVYGYTF
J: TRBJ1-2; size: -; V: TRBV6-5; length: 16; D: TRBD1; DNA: TGTGCCAGCAGTTCCCCAGGGACAGGGGGCGACTATGGCTACACCTTC; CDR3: CASSSPGTGGDYGYTF
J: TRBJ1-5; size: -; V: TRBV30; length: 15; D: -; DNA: TGTGCCTGGAGTGTACATGGGGAAGGAGGTCAGCCCCAGCATTTT; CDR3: CAWSVHGEGGQPQHF
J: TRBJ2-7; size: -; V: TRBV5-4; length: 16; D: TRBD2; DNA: TGTGCCAGCAGTCCAGATAGCGGGAGGGCCCTCCACGAGCAGTACTTC; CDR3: CASSPDSGRALHEQYF
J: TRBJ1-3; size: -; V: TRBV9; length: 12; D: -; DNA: TGTGCCAGTAAAGGGACAGGAAACACCATATATTTT; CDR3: CASKGTGNTIYF
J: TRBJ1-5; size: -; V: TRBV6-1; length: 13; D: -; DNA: TGTGCCAGCAGTGAAGGGTCGGGTCAGCCCCAGCATTTT; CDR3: CASSEGSGQPQHF
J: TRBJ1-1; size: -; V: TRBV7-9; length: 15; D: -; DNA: TGTGCCAGCAGCTTAAGGGAGCTCCTGAACACTGAAGCTTTCTTT; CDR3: CASSLRELLNTEAFF
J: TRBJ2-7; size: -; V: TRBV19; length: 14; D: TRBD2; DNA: TGTGCCAGTAGAATAGCGGGAAGCTCCTACGAGCAGTACTTC; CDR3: CASRIAGSSYEQYF
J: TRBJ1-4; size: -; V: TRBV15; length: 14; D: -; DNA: TGTGCCACCAGCAGTGCGGGACGCGAAGAAAAACTGTTTTTT; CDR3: CATSSAGREEKLFF
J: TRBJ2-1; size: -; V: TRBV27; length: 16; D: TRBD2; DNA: TGTGCCAGCAGTCCGATATCCGGGACTACCAACAATGAGCAGTTCTTC; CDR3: CASSPISGTTNNEQFF
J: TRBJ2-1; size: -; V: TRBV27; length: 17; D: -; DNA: TGTGCCAGCAGTTCACCTAAGGTAGCGGACTCCTACAATGAGCAGTTCTTC; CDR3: CASSSPKVADSYNEQFF
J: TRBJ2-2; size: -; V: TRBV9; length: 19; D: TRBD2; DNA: TGTGCCAGCAGCGGGCGGACAGAGCAGGGACTAGCCGTAACCGGGGAGCTGTTTTTT; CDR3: CASSGRTEQGLAVTGELFF
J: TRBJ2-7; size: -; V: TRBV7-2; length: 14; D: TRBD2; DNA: TGTGCCAGCAGCGAAGGGGGACTAGCCCTCGAGCAGTACTTC; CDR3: CASSEGGLALEQYF
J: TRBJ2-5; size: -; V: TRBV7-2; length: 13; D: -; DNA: TGTGCCAGCAGCTTAGGACTTGGCAGGACCCAGTACTTC; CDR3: CASSLGLGRTQYF
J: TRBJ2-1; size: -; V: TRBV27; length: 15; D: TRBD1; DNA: TGTGCCAGCAGACCCGGGACAGGGTCGTACAATGAGCAGTTCTTC; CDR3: CASRPGTGSYNEQFF
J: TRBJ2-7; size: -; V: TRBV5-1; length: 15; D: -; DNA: TGCGCCAGCAGAATCGCTACAGGGAGCTCCTACGAGCAGTACTTC; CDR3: CASRIATGSSYEQYF
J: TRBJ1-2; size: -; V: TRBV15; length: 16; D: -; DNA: TGTGCCACCAGCAGAGATAAACCCGTGGCCAGGGATGGCTACACCTTC; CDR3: CATSRDKPVARDGYTF
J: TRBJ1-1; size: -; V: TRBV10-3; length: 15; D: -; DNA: TGTGCCATCAGTGAGTTTATAACTCCTGACACTGAAGCTTTCTTT; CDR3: CAISEFITPDTEAFF
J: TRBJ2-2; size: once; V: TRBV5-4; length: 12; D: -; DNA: TGTGCCAGCAGCTCGGGTGCCGGGGAGCTGTTTTTT; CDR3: CASSSGAGELFF
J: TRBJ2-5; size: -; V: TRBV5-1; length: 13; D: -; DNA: TGCGCCAGCAGCTTACAGGGTCGGGAGACCCAGTACTTC; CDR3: CASSLQGRETQYF
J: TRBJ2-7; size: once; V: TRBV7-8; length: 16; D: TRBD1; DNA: TGTGCCAGCAGCGCCCACCGGGACAGGGGCATGTGGGAGCAGTACTTC; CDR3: CASSAHRDRGMWEQYF
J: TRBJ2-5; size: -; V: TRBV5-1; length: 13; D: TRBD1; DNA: TGCGCCAGCAGGGGACAGCCCCAAGAGACCCAGTACTTC; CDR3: CASRGQPQETQYF
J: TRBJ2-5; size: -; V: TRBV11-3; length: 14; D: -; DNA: TGTGCCAGCAGCCTTCGACCGACAGAAGAGACCCAGTACTTC; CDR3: CASSLRPTEETQYF
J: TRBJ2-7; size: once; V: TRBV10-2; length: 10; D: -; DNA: TGCGCCAGCAGACAGTACGAGCAGTACTTC; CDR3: CASRQYEQYF
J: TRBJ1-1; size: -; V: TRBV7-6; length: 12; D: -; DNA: TGTGCCAGCAGCTTATCCGGGACAGAAGCTTTCTTT; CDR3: CASSLSGTEAFF
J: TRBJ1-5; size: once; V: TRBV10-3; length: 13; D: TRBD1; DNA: TGTGCCATCAGCCGACAGGGGGGCCAGCCCCAGCATTTT; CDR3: CAISRQGGQPQHF
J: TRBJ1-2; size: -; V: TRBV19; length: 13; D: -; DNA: TGTGCCAGTAGTATACTCGGACTCTATGGCTACACCTTC; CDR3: CASSILGLYGYTF
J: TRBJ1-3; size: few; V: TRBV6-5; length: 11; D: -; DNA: TGTGCCAGCGGGGGGGGAAACACCATATATTTT; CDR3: CASGGGNTIYF
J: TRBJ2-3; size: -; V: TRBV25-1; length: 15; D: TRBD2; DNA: TGTGCCAGTTCCATTAGCGGGGGGGGCACAGATACGCAGTATTTT; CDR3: CASSISGGGTDTQYF
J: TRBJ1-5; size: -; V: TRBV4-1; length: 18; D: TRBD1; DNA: TGCGCCAGCAGCCAAGAAGGGGCACCGGGACAGGGGACTCAGCCCCAGCATTTT; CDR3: CASSQEGAPGQGTQPQHF
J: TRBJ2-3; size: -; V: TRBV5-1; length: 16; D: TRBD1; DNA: TGCGCCAGCAGCTTGGCCCTAACAGGGGGCACAGATACGCAGTATTTT; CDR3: CASSLALTGGTDTQYF
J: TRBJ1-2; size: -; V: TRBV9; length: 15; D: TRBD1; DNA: TGTGCCAGCAGCGTGACAGGGGAATCGTCAAAAGGCTACACCTTC; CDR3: CASSVTGESSKGYTF
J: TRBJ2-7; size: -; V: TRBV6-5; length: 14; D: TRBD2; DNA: TGTGCCAGCAGTGAACGGCGGGGGACCTACGAGCAGTACTTC; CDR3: CASSERRGTYEQYF
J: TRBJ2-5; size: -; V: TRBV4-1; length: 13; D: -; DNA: TGCGCCAGCAGCCGCAATCCCCGGGAGACCCAGTACTTC; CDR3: CASSRNPRETQYF
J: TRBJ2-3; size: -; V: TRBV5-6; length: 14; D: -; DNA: TGTGCCAGCAGCTTCCCGTTTGTCACAGATACGCAGTATTTT; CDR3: CASSFPFVTDTQYF
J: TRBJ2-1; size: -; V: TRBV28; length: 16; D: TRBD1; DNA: TGTGCCAGCAGCCCCCCGGACAGGCACTCCTACAATGAGCAGTTCTTC; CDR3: CASSPPDRHSYNEQFF
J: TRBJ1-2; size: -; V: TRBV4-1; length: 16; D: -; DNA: TGCGCCAGCAGCCAAGATAGCGGGGGCGCGGGTGGTGGCTACACCTTC; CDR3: CASSQDSGGAGGGYTF
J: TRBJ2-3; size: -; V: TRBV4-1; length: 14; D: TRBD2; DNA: TGCGCCAGCAGCCAAGAAACTAGCGCAGATACGCAGTATTTT; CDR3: CASSQETSADTQYF
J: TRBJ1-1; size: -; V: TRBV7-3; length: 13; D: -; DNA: TGTGCCAGCAGTCACGGACACAACACTGAAGCTTTCTTT; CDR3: CASSHGHNTEAFF
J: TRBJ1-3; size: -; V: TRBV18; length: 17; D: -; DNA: TGTGCCAGCTCACCCCCGGGAGGGACCTTCTCTGGAAACACCATATATTTT; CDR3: CASSPPGGTFSGNTIYF
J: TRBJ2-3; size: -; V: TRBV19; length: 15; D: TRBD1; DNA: TGTGCCAGTACCCTAGGATCCTGGGACAGGGGGACGCAGTATTTT; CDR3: CASTLGSWDRGTQYF
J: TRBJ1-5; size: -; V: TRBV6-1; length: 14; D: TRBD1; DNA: TGTGCCAGCAGTTTGGACAGGGGCAATCAGCCCCAGCATTTT; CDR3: CASSLDRGNQPQHF
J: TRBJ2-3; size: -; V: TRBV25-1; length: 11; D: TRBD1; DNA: TGTGCCAGCATCGGACAGGGAACGCAGTATTTT; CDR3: CASIGQGTQYF
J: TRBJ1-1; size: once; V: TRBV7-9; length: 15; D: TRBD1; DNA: TGTGCCAGCAGGTCGGACAGGTACATGAACACTGAAGCTTTCTTT; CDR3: CASRSDRYMNTEAFF
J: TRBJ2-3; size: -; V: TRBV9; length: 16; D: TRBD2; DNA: TGTGCCAGCAGCGTAGATAGCGGGGGGACCACAGATACGCAGTATTTT; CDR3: CASSVDSGGTTDTQYF
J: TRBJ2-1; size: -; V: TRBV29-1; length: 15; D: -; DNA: TGCAGCGTTACGTCCGGGGGAGCCTCCTACAATGAGCAGTTCTTC; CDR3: CSVTSGGASYNEQFF
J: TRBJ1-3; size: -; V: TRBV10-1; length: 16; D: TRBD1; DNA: TGCGCCAGCAAGGGGGAGCAGGGGGCTATTGGAAACACCATATATTTT; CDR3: CASKGEQGAIGNTIYF
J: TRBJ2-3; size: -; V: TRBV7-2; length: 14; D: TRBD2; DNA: TGTGCCAGCAGTCCAGCGGGGTTCACAGATACGCAGTATTTT; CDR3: CASSPAGFTDTQYF
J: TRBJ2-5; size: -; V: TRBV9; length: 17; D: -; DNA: TGTGCCAGCAGCGTAAGCGCAAGCGCTCGGTTTCAAGAGACCCAGTACTTC; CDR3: CASSVSASARFQETQYF